This paragraph covers one T cell receptor (beta chain) sequence. The CDR3 sequence is 13 residues long. Germline CDR1 and CDR2: MNHNS and SASEGT. V shed 8 bases and J shed 7 bases, with 15 bases lying between them. The data stem from a study of T cells after somatic rescue of genetic block. TCRdb's table, derived via immunoSEQ multiplex PCR, lists solely in-frame clones and lacks some. The sample gives roughly 51,000 clones, around 96% of which show up once; 0.075% to 0.095% is in the top ten. The TCR originated in a child younger than two. Sequencing was done on a sample of peripheral blood mononuclear cells (PBMCs). V usage is TRBV6-1 and J usage is TRBJ2-4, with a possible D match to TRBD1 (5 bases). The CDR3 bases are TGTGCCAGCGGTTCAGGGAAAGGGAACATTCAGTACTTC. Encoded protein: CASGSGKGNIQYF.